This passage covers 16 T cell receptor beta chains from one sample sequenced in a study of blood T cell repertoires in COVID-19. Clones were read by immunoSEQ multiplex PCR, and TCRdb kept only the in-frame ones, dropping some. Of approximately 410,000 clones detected, about nine tenths appear once; the ten largest clones hold under 1.5%. The sequenced material came from peripheral blood. These receptors were collected from a woman under 40 with active or convalescent COVID-19.

The chain recombines TRBV16 with TRBJ1-1; 12 bases line up with TRBD1. The junction had 7 bases not matched to a gene; V was cut back by 3 bases and J by 5 bases. Germline CDR1 is KGHSY and CDR2 is FQNENV. This CDR3 contains 16 residues. The CDR3 sequence is CASSQGTGGAGTEAFF. CDR3 DNA sequence: TGTGCCAGCAGCCAGGGGACAGGGGGCGCAGGTACTGAAGCTTTCTTT.

The chain recombines TRBV4-1 with TRBJ2-7, with 8 bases aligning to TRBD2. V shed 0 bases and J 2 bases; nucleotides not matched to a gene: 15. The CDR3 loop spans 19 amino acids. Per germline, CDR1 MGHRA and CDR2 YSYEKL. CDR3 DNA sequence: TGCGCCAGCAGCCAAGAGGGCGGGGGGTCCGGGGCAAACCCCTACGAGCAGTACTTC. It yields the protein CASSQEGGGSGANPYEQYF.

On this clone itself: Other DNA sequences in the sample encode the same CDR3. The rearrangement joins TRBV19 to TRBJ2-7, with 9 bases matching TRBD1. V was pared by 1 base and J by 0 bases, with 4 bases of the junction left unmatched. Germline values: CDR1 LNHDA, CDR2 SQIVND (reference sequence). CDR3 length: 16 residues. The CDR3 protein is CASSIGTGALSYEQYF. In nucleotides, the CDR3 is TGTGCCAGTAGTATAGGGACAGGGGCCCTCTCCTACGAGCAGTACTTC.

V usage is TRBV19 and J usage is TRBJ2-2, with D unresolved. This CDR3 is 15 amino acids long. Trimming cost V 5 bases and J 1 base, with 11 bases left between them. From germline, CDR1 is LNHDA and CDR2 SQIVND (reference sequence). This CDR3 is CASSLLTGNTGELFF. As DNA, the CDR3 is TGTGCCAGTAGTCTCCTGACTGGGAACACCGGGGAGCTGTTTTTT.

This clone was seen just once. The chain combines TRBV7-9 with TRBJ1-5; D possibly corresponds to TRBD1 (5 bases). V lost 5 bases to trimming and J lost 2 bases, with 19 bases between them. Germline CDR1 reads SEHNR; CDR2 reads FQNEAQ (reference sequence). This CDR3 is 17 amino acids long. CDR3 sequence (DNA): TGTGCCAGCAGCCCCCTCGGGGGTGGGGAGGGCAATCAGCCCCAGCATTTT. This codes for CASSPLGGGEGNQPQHF.

The genes are TRBV2 and TRBJ1-5; no clear D. Looked up from germline, CDR1 is SNHLY and CDR2 is FYNNEI. This CDR3 contains 15 residues. The ends were cut back, 1 base at V and 7 bases at J, with 14 bases in the middle. CDR3 in amino acids: CASSEGRLPGQPQHF. In nucleotides, the CDR3 is TGTGCCAGCAGTGAAGGTCGTCTCCCGGGGCAGCCCCAGCATTTT.

The rearrangement uses TRBV6-5 and TRBJ2-2, with TRBD1 matching over 7 bases. Trimming at V came to 6 bases and at J to 1 base, leaving 5 bases not matched to a gene. CDR3 size: 15 residues. Germline CDR1 MNHEY, CDR2 SVGAGI. This CDR3 is CASSQQGRNTGELFF. The CDR3 DNA reads as TGTGCCAGCAGCCAACAGGGGAGGAACACCGGGGAGCTGTTTTTT.

V and J are TRBV2 and TRBJ1-1; the match to TRBD1 covers 7 bases. V shed 6 bases, J shed 0 bases, and the junction held 7 bases outside the gene matches. CDR3 length: 15 amino acids. Germline CDR1 SNHLY, CDR2 FYNNEI. DNA for the CDR3: TGTGCCAGCAGCGCCGCCACAGGGGTGAACACTGAAGCTTTCTTT. Protein product: CASSAATGVNTEAFF.

Only one count was recorded for this clone. V and J are TRBV5-6 and TRBJ2-1; D is undetermined. CDR1 is SGHDT and CDR2 is YYEEEE in the germline V gene. The CDR3 loop spans 12 amino acids. The ends were cut back, 2 bases at V and 6 bases at J, with 6 bases in the middle. In nucleotides, the CDR3 is TGTGCCAGCAGCTTTTCTGTCAATGAGCAGTTCTTC. Translation: CASSFSVNEQFF. Looking up the rest from reference TRBV5-6 and TRBJ2-1 gives the full variable domain: DAGVTQSPTHLIKTRGQQVTLRCSPKSGHDTVSWYQQALGQGPQFIFQYYEEEERQRGNFPDRFSGHQFPNYSSELNVNALLLGDSALYLCASSFSVNEQFFGPGTRLTVL.

The chain uses TRBV15 and TRBJ2-5; D is possibly TRBD1 (5 bases). Germline values: CDR1 LNHNV, CDR2 YYDKDF (reference sequence). The CDR3 runs 14 residues. The V gene lost 4 bases and the J gene lost 5 bases, with 14 bases spanning the gap. This CDR3 reads CATSIAGNWETQYF. The DNA for the CDR3 is TGTGCCACCAGCATAGCAGGGAACTGGGAGACCCAGTACTTC.

V and J are TRBV29-1 and TRBJ2-7, with 7 bases matching TRBD1. The CDR3 loop spans 14 amino acids. Germline V gene sequence: CDR1 SQVTM, CDR2 ANQGSEA. V gave up 6 bases and J gave up 2 bases; unmatched junction bases: 10. CDR3 in DNA: TGCAGCGTCGAGGGGGCGGGTAGCACCTACGAGCAGTACTTC. This sequence encodes CSVEGAGSTYEQYF.

The rearrangement uses TRBV4-1 and TRBJ2-3, with 11 bases aligning to TRBD2. From germline, CDR1 is MGHRA and CDR2 YSYEKL. With 4 bases clipped from V and 3 bases from J, the junction kept 3 bases outside the gene matches. This CDR3 has 15 residues. The CDR3 sequence: CASSLSGGATDTQYF. The CDR3 DNA is TGCGCCAGCAGCCTTAGCGGGGGGGCGACAGATACGCAGTATTTT.

The chain employs TRBV13 and TRBJ1-2; 8 bases are a match to TRBD1. V shed 1 base and J 5 bases; nucleotides not matched to a gene: 6. Germline V gives CDR1 PRHDT, CDR2 FYEKMQ (reference sequence). CDR3 length equals 15 residues. This CDR3 reads CASSLEVRGQYGYTF. CDR3 coding DNA: TGTGCCAGCAGCTTAGAGGTCAGGGGGCAGTATGGCTACACCTTC.

The rearrangement links TRBV6-5 to TRBJ1-2, with 9 bases identical to TRBD1. Germline lookup yields CDR1 MNHEY and CDR2 SVGAGI. V dropped 7 bases and J dropped 8; count of bases not matched to a gene: 14. This CDR3 is built from 15 residues. In DNA form, the CDR3 reads TGTGCCAGCACCGGGGGAGGGACAGGGATGTCGGGCTACACCTTC. This encodes CASTGGGTGMSGYTF.

V usage is TRBV19 and J usage is TRBJ1-5; D might be TRBD1 (6 bases). V lost 5 bases to trimming and J lost 3 bases, with 17 bases between them. Germline CDR1 LNHDA, CDR2 SQIVND (reference sequence). This CDR3 is built from 16 residues. The DNA of the CDR3 is TGTGCCAGTAGTTTACTCCAGGGGATACCCAATCAGCCCCAGCATTTT. Translated, it gives CASSLLQGIPNQPQHF.

The gene calls are TRBV1 and TRBJ1-6. TRBV1 corresponds to a pseudogene. This CDR3 has 18 residues. CDR3: CTSSQTLTTRLDNSPLHF. CDR3 in DNA: TGCACCAGCAGCCAAACACTAACTACACGACTGGATAATTCACCCCTCCACTTT.